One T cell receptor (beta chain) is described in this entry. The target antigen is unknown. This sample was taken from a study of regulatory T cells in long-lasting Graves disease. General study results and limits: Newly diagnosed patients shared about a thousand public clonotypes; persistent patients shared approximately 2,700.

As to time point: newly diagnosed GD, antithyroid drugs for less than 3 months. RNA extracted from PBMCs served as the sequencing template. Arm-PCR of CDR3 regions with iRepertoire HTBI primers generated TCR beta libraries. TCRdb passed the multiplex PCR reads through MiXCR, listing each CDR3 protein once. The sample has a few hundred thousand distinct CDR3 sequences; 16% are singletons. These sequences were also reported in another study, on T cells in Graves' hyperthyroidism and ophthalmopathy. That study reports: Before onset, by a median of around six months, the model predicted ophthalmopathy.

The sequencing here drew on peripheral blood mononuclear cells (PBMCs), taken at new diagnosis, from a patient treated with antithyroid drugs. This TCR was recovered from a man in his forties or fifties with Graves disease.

In DNA form, the CDR3 reads TGTGCCAGCAGTGAAGCGACCGAGCAGTACTTC. Residues: CASSEATEQYF. This rearrangement joins TRBV6-1 to TRBJ2-7; no firm D call. This CDR3 comprises 11 residues. Germline V lookup: CDR1 MNHNS, CDR2 SASEGT. V lost 0 bases and J 6 bases, leaving 3 bases between the germline ends.